This TCR beta chain was sequenced for a study of T cell repertoires in cytomegalovirus infection. Study-level information: It was recently identified HLA-C-restricted and well-studied HLA-B-restricted CMV epitopes that the study used. Matching HLA type, along with CMV infection, was indicated by public TCR beta signatures.

The germline CDR1 and CDR2 sequences are LNHDA and SQIVND (reference sequence). The CDR3 has 16 amino acids. Trimming removed 7 bases from V and 4 bases from J; junction bases left unmatched: 11. Note on this clonotype: Its antigen is not identified.

TCRdb re-called the reads through MiXCR, storing one row per CDR3 protein. There are 700,000 to 900,000 distinct CDR3 sequences in the sample; 29% occur only once, and around 12% lies in the top ten. The origin of this receptor is a human donor in good health (CMV status not recorded). Some clones in this sample may be carry-over from other donors' samples. The chain employs TRBV19 and TRBJ2-1; 9 bases are a match to TRBD2. Sample: cultured CD8+ T cells from PBMCs, taken from culture after CMV antigen stimulation. Here the CDR3 reads CASIPSSGGLYNEQFF. In nucleotides, the CDR3 is TGTGCCAGTATACCCTCAAGCGGGGGGCTTTACAATGAGCAGTTCTTC.